These 22 T cell receptor beta chains were all obtained from the same sample, sequenced in a study of blood T cells in healthy people across ages. Then a second PCR, running roughly 7 to 11 cycles, was carried out with a sample-barcoded 5' primer and a J-beta primer mix. TCRdb independently ran MiXCR on the 5' RACE reads; one entry per CDR3 protein. The table has about 750,000 distinct CDR3 sequences, 53% seen once. Sequencing was performed on blood. These receptors were collected from an elderly man in good health.

This clonotype was counted ten times or more. This chain connects TRBV29-1 to TRBJ2-1; TRBD2 matches 9 bases. The DNA matches TRBJ2-7 better at its end, which makes the J call doubtful. The CDR3 is 17 amino acids. CDR1 and CDR2 from the germline V gene are SQVTM and ANQGSEA. The chain's CDR3 is CSVVGAGGLMTYNEQYF. CDR3 coding DNA: TGCAGCGTTGTCGGAGCGGGAGGACTTATGACCTACAATGAGCAGTACTTC.

Notes on this clonotype: A clone one base away is much larger, so this may be a read error. The chain couples TRBV5-1 to TRBJ2-7; TRBD2 agrees at 15 bases. CDR1 is SGHRS, CDR2 YFSETQ, per germline. The CDR3 consists of 17 residues. CDR3 sequence (DNA): TGCGCCGGCAGCGTCGGACTAGCGGGAGGGCCGTCCTACGAGCAGTACTTC. Translated: CAGSVGLAGGPSYEQYF.

A few counts support this clonotype. The rearrangement links TRBV28 to TRBJ1-5; D unresolved. Trimming removed 8 bases from V and 7 bases from J, with 18 bases in between. The V gene's germline CDR1 is MDHEN and CDR2 SYDVKM. The CDR3 totals 14 residues. The CDR3 here is CASFVRGLGQPQHF. The CDR3 coding sequence is TGTGCCAGCTTTGTCCGGGGTTTAGGGCAGCCCCAGCATTTT.

This clonotype was picked up a small number of times. V and J are TRBV20-1 and TRBJ1-2; D unclear. Germline V gene data show CDR1 as DFQATT and CDR2 as SNEGSKA (reference sequence). V was shortened by 2 bases and J by 5 bases, with 21 bases between the two germline ends. The CDR3 has 16 amino acids. CDR3 protein: CSARPTFPQTVYGYTF. CDR3 in DNA: TGCAGTGCTAGACCTACATTCCCCCAGACGGTTTATGGCTACACCTTC.

This clonotype was seen ten or more times. One junction end disagrees with the germline gene, perhaps due to a read error. The chain uses TRBV6-5 and TRBJ2-1, with 8 bases identical to TRBD1. This CDR3 contains 13 residues. Per the germline V gene, CDR1 is MNHEY and CDR2 is SVGAGI. CDR3 loop: CASSDSGGDEQFF. CDR3 nucleotide sequence: TGTGCCAGCAGTGACTCAGGGGGCGATGAGCAGTTCTTC.

This clonotype was detected a few times. The V and J genes are TRBV7-3 and TRBJ2-1; D may be TRBD2 (5 bases). From germline, CDR1 is SGHTA and CDR2 FQGTGA. V was pared by 2 bases and J by 6 bases, with 11 bases between. The CDR3 sequence is 14 residues long. The CDR3 DNA sequence: TGTGCCAGCAGCTTAGGAAGCGGAGGCAATGAGCAGTTCTTC. It is translated as CASSLGSGGNEQFF.

This clonotype was detected once. The chain combines TRBV20-1 with TRBJ2-4; 10 bases line up with TRBD2. The J call may be wrong; the DNA end is better matched by TRBJ2-7. CDR3 length: 15 residues. Germline V gives CDR1 DFQATT, CDR2 SNEGSKA (reference sequence). Here the CDR3 DNA reads TGCAGTGCTAGCGGGACCGGGACTAGCGATTACGAGCAGTACTTC. Amino acid sequence: CSASGTGTSDYEQYF.

The V call is TRBV5-6, the J call TRBJ1-4; D not resolved. The germline V and J ends were trimmed by 4 bases and 7 bases, with 11 bases remaining between them. From germline, CDR1 is SGHDT and CDR2 YYEEEE. The CDR3 has 13 residues. CDR3 DNA: TGTGCCAGCAGCGTGGGTGCAGGTGAAAAACTGTTTTTT. It yields the protein CASSVGAGEKLFF.

The J gene is TRBJ1-2, the V gene TRBV21-1. TRBV21-1 is flagged as a pseudogene. There are 14 residues in the CDR3. In DNA, the CDR3 is TGTGCCAGCAACTTTGGACGGTTGATCTATGGCTACACCTTC. This gives the protein CASNFGRLIYGYTF.

The CDR3, as DNA: TGTGCCAGCAGCCAAGAGGGTAGCGGGAGGAGCACAGATACGCAGTATTTT. Translation: CASSQEGSGRSTDTQYF. The rearrangement uses TRBV4-2 and TRBJ2-3; TRBD2 agrees at 10 bases. Trimming cost V 0 bases and J 0 bases; bases outside gene matches: 3. Germline assignment: CDR1 LGHNA and CDR2 YNFKEQ. The CDR3 totals 17 residues.

Regarding this clonotype: An end of the junction does not agree with germline; a read error may underlie this. The V and J genes are TRBV12-3 or TRBV12-4 and TRBJ1-1, with 8 bases identical to TRBD1. CDR3 size: 15 residues. The CDR3 nucleotides are TGTGTCAGCAGTTTAGCGCTGGACAGGGCGACTGAAGCTTTCTTT. Translation gives CVSSLALDRATEAFF.

This clonotype was seen many times. This chain joins TRBV27 and TRBJ2-3; 15 nucleotides agree with TRBD2. The germline gives CDR1 MNHEY, CDR2 SMNVEV (reference sequence). After removal of 7 bases from V and 4 bases from J, the junction contained 12 bases not matched to a gene. The CDR3 is made up of 18 amino acids. The CDR3 sequence: CASITGLAGGRKADTQYF. CDR3 coding DNA: TGTGCCAGCATCACGGGACTAGCGGGAGGACGTAAGGCAGATACGCAGTATTTT.

This clonotype was observed a handful of times. V gene TRBV6-5 combines with J gene TRBJ2-6; 9 bases are shared with TRBD2. The CDR3 consists of 18 residues. CDR1 is MNHEY and CDR2 is SVGAGI in the germline V gene. J lost 2 bases, V lost 2 bases, and 7 bases had no gene match. The CDR3 DNA reads TGTGCCAGCAGTTACGGTGCGGGAGGGGGTACTGGGGCCAACGTCCTGACTTTC. This encodes CASSYGAGGGTGANVLTF.

This clonotype was counted at least ten times. The CDR3 protein is CSVAGLALPEQFF. The CDR3 DNA follows: TGCAGCGTCGCCGGACTAGCCTTACCTGAGCAGTTCTTC. The rearrangement uses TRBV29-1 and TRBJ2-1; 8 bases are shared with TRBD2. Trimming took 6 bases from V and 9 from J; bases not matched to a gene: 10. Germline V CDR1 and CDR2: SQVTM, ANQGSEA. There are 13 residues in the CDR3.

The V and J genes are TRBV3-1 and TRBJ1-2; 8 nucleotides match TRBD1. CDR3 size: 15 residues. The trim removed 4 bases at V and 3 bases at J, leaving 7 bases unmatched. From germline, CDR1 is LGHDT and CDR2 YNNKEL (reference sequence). The CDR3 loop reads CASSPRDRSDYGYTF. The CDR3 DNA reads as TGTGCCAGCAGCCCCAGGGACAGGTCTGACTATGGCTACACCTTC.

The chain combines TRBV3-1 with TRBJ2-5; tentative D call: TRBD1 (6 bases). Matching the DNA end better, TRBJ2-7 makes the J call doubtful. Germline values: CDR1 LGHDT, CDR2 YNNKEL (reference sequence). This CDR3 region has 14 residues. The CDR3 loop is CASSQGTVAYEQYF. CDR3 nucleotide sequence: TGTGCCAGCAGCCAAGGGACAGTCGCTTACGAGCAGTACTTC.

This clonotype was detected many times. The chain is built from TRBV4-2 and TRBJ2-5; TRBD2 agrees at 14 bases. This CDR3 comprises 14 residues. Germline V gene data show CDR1 as LGHNA and CDR2 as YNFKEQ. V shed 3 bases and J 11 bases; nucleotides not matched to a gene: 5. DNA for the CDR3: TGTGCCAGCAGCCACGGGACTAGCGGGAGTGAGCAGTACTTC. It specifies CASSHGTSGSEQYF.

A remark on this clonotype: A read error may produce the germline difference seen at one junction end. The rearrangement uses TRBV12-3 or TRBV12-4 and TRBJ1-2; tentative D call: TRBD1 (5 bases). The CDR3 is 14 residues long. Written as DNA, the CDR3 is TGTGCCAGCAATTTAGGTGGGGGAGGCTATGGCTACACCTTC. It encodes CASNLGGGGYGYTF.

This clonotype was counted between two and nine times. The chain carries TRBV24-1 and TRBJ2-1, with a weak D call TRBD2 (5 bases). The J call is uncertain, as TRBJ2-7 better fits the DNA end. The germline V gene encodes CDR1 KGHDR and CDR2 SFDVKD. The CDR3 consists of 16 residues. DNA of the CDR3: TGTGCCACCAGTGATTCTAGCCGACGCTCCTACAATGAGCAGTACTTC. Protein sequence: CATSDSSRRSYNEQYF.

The chain has TRBV29-1 and TRBJ2-5; D ambiguous. This CDR3 spans 14 amino acids. Trimming left V 3 bases short and J 11 bases short, with 22 bases between. Germline V lookup: CDR1 SQVTM, CDR2 ANQGSEA. The CDR3 sequence: CSVEGSSTGDEQYF. As DNA, the CDR3 is TGCAGCGTTGAGGGCTCCTCCACGGGCGATGAGCAGTACTTC.

CDR3 amino acids: CASSAQDRGFGGYTF. The DNA for the CDR3 is TGCGCCAGCAGCGCGCAAGACAGGGGTTTTGGAGGCTACACCTTC. The chain carries TRBV4-1 and TRBJ1-2; TRBD1 matches 8 bases. Germline values: CDR1 MGHRA, CDR2 YSYEKL. Germline trimming cut 5 bases from V and 8 bases from J; bases unmatched to any gene: 13. This CDR3 has 15 amino acids.

The chain combines TRBV18 with TRBJ1-4; D remains unclear. Trimming cost V 1 base and J 4 bases, with 10 bases left between them. Germline lookup yields CDR1 KGHSH and CDR2 LQKENI. CDR3 size: 15 residues. CDR3 loop: CASSPHQVFNEKLFF. The CDR3 bases are TGTGCCAGCTCACCACACCAGGTCTTTAATGAAAAACTGTTTTTT.